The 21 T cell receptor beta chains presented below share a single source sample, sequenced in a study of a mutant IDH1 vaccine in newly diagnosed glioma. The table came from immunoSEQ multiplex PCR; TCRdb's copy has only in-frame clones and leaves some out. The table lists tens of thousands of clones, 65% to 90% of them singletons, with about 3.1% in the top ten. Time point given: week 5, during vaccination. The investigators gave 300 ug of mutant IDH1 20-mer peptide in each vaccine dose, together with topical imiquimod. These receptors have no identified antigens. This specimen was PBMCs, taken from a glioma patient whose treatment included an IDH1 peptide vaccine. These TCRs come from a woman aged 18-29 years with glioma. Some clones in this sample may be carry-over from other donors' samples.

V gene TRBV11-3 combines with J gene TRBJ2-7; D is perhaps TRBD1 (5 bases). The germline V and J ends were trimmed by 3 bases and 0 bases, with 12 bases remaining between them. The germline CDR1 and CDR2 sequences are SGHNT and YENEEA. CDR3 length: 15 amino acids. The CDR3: CASSFFRGSSYEQYF. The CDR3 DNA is TGTGCCAGCAGCTTCTTTAGGGGTAGCTCCTACGAGCAGTACTTC.

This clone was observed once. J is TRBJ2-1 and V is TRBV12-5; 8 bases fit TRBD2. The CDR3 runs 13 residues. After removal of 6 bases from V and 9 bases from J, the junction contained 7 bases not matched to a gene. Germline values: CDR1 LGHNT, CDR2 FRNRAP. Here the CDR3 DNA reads TGTGCTAGTGGCCTTAGCGGGACGGGTGAGCAGTTCTTC. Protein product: CASGLSGTGEQFF.

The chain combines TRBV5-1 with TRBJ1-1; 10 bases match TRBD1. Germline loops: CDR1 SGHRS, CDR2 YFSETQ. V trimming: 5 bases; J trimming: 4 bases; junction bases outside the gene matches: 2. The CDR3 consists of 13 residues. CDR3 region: CASSWTGGTEAFF. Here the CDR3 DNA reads TGCGCCAGCAGTTGGACAGGGGGCACTGAAGCTTTCTTT.

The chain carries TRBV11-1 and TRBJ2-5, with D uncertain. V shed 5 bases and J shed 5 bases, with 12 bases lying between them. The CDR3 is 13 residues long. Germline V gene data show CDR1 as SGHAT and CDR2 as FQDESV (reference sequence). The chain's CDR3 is CASSRRNGETQYF. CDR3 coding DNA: TGTGCCAGCAGCAGACGAAACGGGGAGACCCAGTACTTC.

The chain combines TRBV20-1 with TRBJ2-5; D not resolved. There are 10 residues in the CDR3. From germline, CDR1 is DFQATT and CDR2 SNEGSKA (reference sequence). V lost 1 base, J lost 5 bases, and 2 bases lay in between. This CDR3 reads CSARAETQYF. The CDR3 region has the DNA TGCAGTGCTAGAGCGGAGACCCAGTACTTC.

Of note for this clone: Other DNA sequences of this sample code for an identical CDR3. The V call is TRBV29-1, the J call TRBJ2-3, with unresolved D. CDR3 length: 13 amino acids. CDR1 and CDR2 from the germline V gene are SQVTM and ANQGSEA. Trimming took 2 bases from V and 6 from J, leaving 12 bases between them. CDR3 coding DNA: TGCAGCGTTGAACAAGACCTCACGGATACGCAGTATTTT. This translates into CSVEQDLTDTQYF.

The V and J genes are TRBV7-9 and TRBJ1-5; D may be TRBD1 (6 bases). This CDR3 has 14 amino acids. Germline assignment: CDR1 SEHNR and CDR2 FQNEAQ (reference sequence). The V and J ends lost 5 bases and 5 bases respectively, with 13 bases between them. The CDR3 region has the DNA TGTGCCAGCAGCGAGAATAAGGGGGATCAGCCCCAGCATTTT. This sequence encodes CASSENKGDQPQHF. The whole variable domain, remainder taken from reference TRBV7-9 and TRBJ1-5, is DTGVSQNPRHKITKRGQNVTFRCDPISEHNRLYWYRQTLGQGPEFLTYFQNEAQLEKSRLLSDRFSAERPKGSFSTLEIQRTEQGDSAMYLCASSENKGDQPQHFGDGTRLSIL.

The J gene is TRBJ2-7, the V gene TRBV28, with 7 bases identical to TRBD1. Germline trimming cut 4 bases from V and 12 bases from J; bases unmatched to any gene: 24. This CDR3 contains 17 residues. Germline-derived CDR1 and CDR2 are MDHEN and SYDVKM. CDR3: CASSSASRRTGYYEGYF. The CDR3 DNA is TGTGCCAGCAGTTCGGCAAGCAGGAGGACAGGATACTACGAGGGGTACTTC.

The CDR3 reads CASSLDTGGSYNEQFF. In DNA, the CDR3 is TGTGCCAGCAGCTTGGATACAGGGGGCTCCTACAATGAGCAGTTCTTC. The chain links TRBV5-5 to TRBJ2-1; 8 nucleotides agree with TRBD1. The CDR3 extends over 16 amino acids. Germline assignment: CDR1 SGHKS and CDR2 YYEKEE (reference sequence). The ends lost 0 bases at V and 0 bases at J; junction bases unmatched: 2.

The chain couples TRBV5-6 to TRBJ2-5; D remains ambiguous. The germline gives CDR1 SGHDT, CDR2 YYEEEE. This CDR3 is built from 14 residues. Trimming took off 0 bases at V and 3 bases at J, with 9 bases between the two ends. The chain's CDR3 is CASSLGINEETQYF. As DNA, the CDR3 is TGTGCCAGCAGCTTGGGAATAAACGAAGAGACCCAGTACTTC.

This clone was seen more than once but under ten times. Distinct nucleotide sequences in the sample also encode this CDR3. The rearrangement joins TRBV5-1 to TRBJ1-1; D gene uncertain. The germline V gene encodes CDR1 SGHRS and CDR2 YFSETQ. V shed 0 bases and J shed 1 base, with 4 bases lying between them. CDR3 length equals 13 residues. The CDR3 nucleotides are TGCGCCAGCAGCTTGGGACCGAACACTGAAGCTTTCTTT. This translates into CASSLGPNTEAFF. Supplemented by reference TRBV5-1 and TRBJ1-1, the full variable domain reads KAGVTQTPRYLIKTRGQQVTLSCSPISGHRSVSWYQQTPGQGLQFLFEYFSETQRNKGNFPGRFSGRQFSNSRSEMNVSTLELGDSALYLCASSLGPNTEAFFGQGTRLTVV.

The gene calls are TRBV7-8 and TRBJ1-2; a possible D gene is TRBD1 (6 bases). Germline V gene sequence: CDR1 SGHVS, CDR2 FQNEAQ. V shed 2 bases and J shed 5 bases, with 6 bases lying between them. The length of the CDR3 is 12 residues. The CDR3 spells CASSLRGYGYTF. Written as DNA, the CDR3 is TGTGCCAGCAGCTTAAGGGGGTATGGCTACACCTTC.

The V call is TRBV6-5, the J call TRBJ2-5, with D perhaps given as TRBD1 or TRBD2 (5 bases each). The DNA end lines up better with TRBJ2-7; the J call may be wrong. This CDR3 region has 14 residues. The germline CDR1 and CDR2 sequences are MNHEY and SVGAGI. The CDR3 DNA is TGTGCCAGCGCCACCGGCCCCGGGACGTACGAGCAGTACTTC. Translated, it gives CASATGPGTYEQYF.

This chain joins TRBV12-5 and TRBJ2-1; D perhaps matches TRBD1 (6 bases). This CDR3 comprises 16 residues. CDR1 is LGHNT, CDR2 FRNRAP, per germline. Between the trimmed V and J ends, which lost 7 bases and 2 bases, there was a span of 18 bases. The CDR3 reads CASDTQRQATYNEQFF. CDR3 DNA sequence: TGTGCTAGTGATACTCAGAGACAGGCAACCTACAATGAGCAGTTCTTC.

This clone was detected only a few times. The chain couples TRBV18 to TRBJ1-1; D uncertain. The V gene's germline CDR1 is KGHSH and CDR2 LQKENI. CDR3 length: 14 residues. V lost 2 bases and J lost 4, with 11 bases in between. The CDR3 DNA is TGTGCCAGCTCACCAGGCTTTGGGAGCACTGAAGCTTTCTTT. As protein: CASSPGFGSTEAFF.

The CDR3 loop is CASSLAVGEQFF. The DNA of the CDR3 is TGTGCCAGCAGCTTGGCCGTGGGTGAGCAGTTCTTC. The V gene is TRBV5-6, the J gene TRBJ2-1; D is undetermined. The CDR3 runs to 12 residues. In germline, CDR1 is SGHDT, CDR2 YYEEEE. V shed 0 bases and J shed 9 bases, with 7 bases lying between them.

CDR3 in DNA: TGTGCCAGCAGCCAAGGGCCTACAGAGAACGAGGAGCTGTTTTTT. It is translated as CASSQGPTENEELFF. The chain combines TRBV4-2 with TRBJ2-2; D is uncertain. Trimming shortened V by 1 base and J by 10 bases, and 16 bases separated the two germline ends. CDR1 LGHNA and CDR2 YNFKEQ come from the germline V gene. The CDR3 is made up of 15 amino acids.

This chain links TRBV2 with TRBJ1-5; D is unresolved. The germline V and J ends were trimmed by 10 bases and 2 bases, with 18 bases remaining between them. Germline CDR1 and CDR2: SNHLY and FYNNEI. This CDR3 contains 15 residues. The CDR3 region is CATREGPTGNQPQHF. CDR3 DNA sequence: TGTGCCACCCGGGAGGGCCCTACGGGCAATCAGCCCCAGCATTTT. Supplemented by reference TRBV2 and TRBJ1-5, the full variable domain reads EPEVTQTPSHQVTQMGQEVILRCVPISNHLYFYWYRQILGQKVEFLVSFYNNEISEKSEIFDDQFSVERPDGSNFTLKIRSTKLEDSAMYFCATREGPTGNQPQHFGDGTRLSIL.

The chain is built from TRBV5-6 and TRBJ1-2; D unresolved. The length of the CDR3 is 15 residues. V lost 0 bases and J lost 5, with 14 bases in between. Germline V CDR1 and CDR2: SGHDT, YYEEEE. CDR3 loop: CASSLEGVGLYGYTF. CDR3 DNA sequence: TGTGCCAGCAGCTTGGAGGGTGTTGGGCTTTATGGCTACACCTTC.

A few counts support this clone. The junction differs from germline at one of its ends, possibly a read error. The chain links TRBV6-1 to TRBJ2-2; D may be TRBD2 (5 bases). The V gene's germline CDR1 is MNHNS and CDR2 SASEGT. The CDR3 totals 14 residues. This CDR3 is CASSDQREHRGAVF. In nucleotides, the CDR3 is TGTGCCAGCAGTGATCAAAGGGAACACCGGGGAGCTGTTTTT.

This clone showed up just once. The CDR3 nucleotides read TGTGCCAGCAGCTTCCGGGACACAGGCTACGAGCAGTACTTC. Translation: CASSFRDTGYEQYF. J is TRBJ2-7 and V is TRBV7-3; possibly TRBD1 for D (6 bases). CDR3 size: 14 residues. Trimming took off 3 bases at V and 3 bases at J, with 12 bases between the two ends. CDR1 and CDR2 (germline): SGHTA, FQGTGA.